The present T cell receptor beta chain was sequenced within a study of cytomegalovirus exposure and HLA in healthy donors. Notes on the study in general: In a later analysis, DRB1 alleles had the most associated TCRs; HLA-C alleles the fewest. Among TCR sequences, most were rare, though some public TCRs appeared in many donors. TCR beta chains numbering some 160 were designated cytomegalovirus-associated.

Trimming cost V 5 bases and J 7 bases; bases outside gene matches: 12. CDR1 is LNHDA, CDR2 SQIVND, per germline (reference sequence). The CDR3 contains 15 residues. Healthy bone marrow donors made up the donor group. Comment on this clone: Its specificity is unknown.

The primer mix had 60 Vbeta and 13 Jbeta primers. TCRdb's copy holds only in-frame clones and misses some; the assay was immunoSEQ multiplex PCR. The sample carries hundreds of thousands of clones, 80% to 90% recorded once. The sequencing input was PBMCs. V and J are TRBV19 and TRBJ2-7, with 9 bases that match TRBD2. The sequence was collected from a woman younger than 30 in good health and CMV-seronegative. This CDR3 reads CASSLRAGGSAEQYF. CDR3 nucleotides: TGTGCCAGTAGTCTCCGTGCGGGGGGGAGTGCGGAGCAGTACTTC.